Below are 9 T cell receptor beta chains sequenced from a single sample in a study of blood T cell repertoires in COVID-19. Clones were read by immunoSEQ multiplex PCR, and TCRdb kept only the in-frame ones, dropping some. The sample shows 200,000 to 250,000 clones, 70% to 90% of them seen only once. What was sequenced was PBMCs or T cells enriched from blood (not recorded which). The receptors shown here come from a woman between 50 and 59 years old in a cohort exposed to, infected with or recovered from COVID-19 (not recorded which).

The genes are TRBV7-2 and TRBJ2-7; the match to TRBD1 covers 8 bases. Germline CDR1 and CDR2: SGHTA and FQGNSA. This CDR3 region has 12 residues. V was clipped by 4 bases and J by 5 bases; unmatched bases: 1. Here the CDR3 DNA reads TGTGCCAGCAGCTCGACAGGGGACGAGCAGTACTTC. It is translated as CASSSTGDEQYF.

The V gene is TRBV5-1, the J gene TRBJ2-1; TRBD2 matches 9 bases. Germline V gene data show CDR1 as SGHRS and CDR2 as YFSETQ. J gave up 0 bases and V 0 bases, and 10 bases lay outside the gene matches. CDR3 length: 19 residues. In nucleotides, the CDR3 is TGCGCCAGCAGCTTGGCCGATAGCGGGGGTTACCTCTCCTACAATGAGCAGTTCTTC. It yields the protein CASSLADSGGYLSYNEQFF.

V is TRBV25-1 and J is TRBJ2-7; 10 bases match TRBD2. The CDR3 sequence is 13 residues long. Germline-derived CDR1 and CDR2 are MGHDK and SYGVNS. The ends lost 7 bases at V and 4 bases at J; junction bases unmatched: 4. The CDR3 protein is CASMTSGSYEQYF. CDR3 sequence (DNA): TGTGCCAGCATGACTAGCGGGTCATACGAGCAGTACTTC.

This clone was seen more than once but under ten times. V usage is TRBV28 and J usage is TRBJ1-6, with 8 bases aligning to TRBD1. The CDR3 is 16 amino acids. The V gene's germline CDR1 is MDHEN and CDR2 SYDVKM. Trimming took 5 bases from V and 5 from J; bases not matched to a gene: 8. CDR3 nucleotides: TGTGCCAGCAGTCCGGCAGGGGGCGAAGATAATTCACCCCTCCACTTT. Encoded protein: CASSPAGGEDNSPLHF.

The chain uses TRBV19 and TRBJ2-7; 11 bases agree with TRBD2. Trimming cost V 8 bases and J 3 bases; bases outside gene matches: 6. The V gene's germline CDR1 is LNHDA and CDR2 SQIVND (reference sequence). There are 14 residues in the CDR3. CDR3 bases: TGTGCCAGTTCACTAGCGGGGGCCAGCTACGAGCAGTACTTC. Protein product: CASSLAGASYEQYF. The variable domain in full, completed from reference TRBV19 and TRBJ2-7, reads DGGITQSPKYLFRKEGQNVTLSCEQNLNHDAMYWYRQDPGQGLRLIYYSQIVNDFQKGDIAEGYSVSREKKESFPLTVTSAQKNPTAFYLCASSLAGASYEQYFGPGTRLTVT.

The chain combines TRBV5-1 with TRBJ2-3; 10 bases fit TRBD2. V lost 7 bases, J lost 3 bases, and 11 bases stayed unmatched. This CDR3 region has 16 residues. The germline V gene encodes CDR1 SGHRS and CDR2 YFSETQ. The CDR3, as DNA: TGCGCCAGCCAGGAACGGGCTAGCGGGGGAACAGATACGCAGTATTTT. It codes for CASQERASGGTDTQYF.

This sequence joins TRBV5-6 and TRBJ1-6, with 9 bases matching TRBD1. CDR1 is SGHDT, CDR2 YYEEEE, per germline. This CDR3 is 14 amino acids long. The trim removed 3 bases at V and 9 bases at J, leaving 4 bases unmatched. The CDR3 nucleotides read TGTGCCAGCAGCTCCCGGGACAGGGCTTCACCCCTCCACTTT. This sequence encodes CASSSRDRASPLHF.

The chain recombines TRBV19 with TRBJ1-1, with no clear D. The V end was cut by 6 bases, the J end by 4 bases, with 12 bases between. Per the germline V gene, CDR1 is LNHDA and CDR2 is SQIVND (reference sequence). The CDR3 runs 13 residues. The CDR3 sequence: CASSLGSFTEAFF. CDR3 in DNA: TGTGCCAGTAGCCTCGGGTCTTTCACTGAAGCTTTCTTT.

The V and J genes are TRBV21-1 and TRBJ1-4; the table's D call of TRBD1 was not tested on the DNA. TRBV21-1 is a pseudogene locus. The CDR3 is made up of 14 amino acids. CDR3 amino acids: CASSRGTREEKLFF. The CDR3 DNA reads TGTGCCAGCAGCAGGGGGACAAGAGAGGAAAAACTGTTTTTT.